Presented here are 17 T cell receptor beta chains from one specimen sequenced in a study of T cell responses to AZD1222 COVID-19 vaccine (dated by TCRdb to 2020 to 2022). Library method: the immunoSEQ multiplex PCR assay. Entries here come from immuneACCESS through TCRdb and include only in-frame sequences with V and J called. Some clones fail to appear in such tables; in the studies checked, an unresolved V gene covers under half of the shortfall, and the cause of the remainder is unknown. Within this sample are about 120,000 clones, with roughly 88% of them counted one time only. The leading ten clones occupy less than 4% of the sample. Interpreted using the paper, the time point label stands for: baseline before first vaccination. This sample comprised peripheral blood, obtained on day 0 of AZD1222 vaccination. These receptors all stem from an adult in good health.

This chain uses TRBV7-2 with TRBJ1-2; 9 positions agree with TRBD1. The CDR3 is 17 amino acids. Trimming cost V 1 base and J 4 bases; bases outside gene matches: 10. The germline V gene has CDR1 SGHTA and CDR2 FQGNSA. The CDR3 nucleotides are TGTGCCAGCAGCTTAGGGGGTTTTACAGGGGGCATCTATGGCTACACCTTC. This codes for CASSLGGFTGGIYGYTF.

V gene TRBV11-2 combines with J gene TRBJ2-5; D ambiguous. V was clipped by 5 bases and J by 0 bases, with 4 bases between them. This CDR3 has 12 amino acids. From germline, CDR1 is SGHAT and CDR2 FQNNGV. The CDR3 protein is CASSAYQETQYF. In DNA, the CDR3 is TGTGCCAGCAGCGCGTACCAAGAGACCCAGTACTTC.

The rearrangement links TRBV6-2 or TRBV6-3 to TRBJ1-1; 7 bases align to TRBD1. The CDR3 is 14 amino acids. The germline V gene has CDR1 MNHEY and CDR2 SVGEGT. V was clipped by 6 bases and J by 1 base; unmatched bases: 5. The CDR3 DNA reads TGTGCCAGCAGCCCACAGGGGCAGAACACTGAAGCTTTCTTT. This sequence encodes CASSPQGQNTEAFF.

The J gene is TRBJ1-5, the V gene TRBV6-5; no clear D gene. The germline V gene encodes CDR1 MNHEY and CDR2 SVGAGI. The CDR3 has 15 amino acids. CDR3 DNA: TGTGCGTCATCTCTGGCAGTTAATAGCAATCAGCCCCAGCATTTT. The encoded protein is CASSLAVNSNQPQHF.

The chain combines TRBV5-4 with TRBJ2-3, with D tentatively TRBD2 (6 bases). This CDR3 has 13 amino acids. The germline CDR1 and CDR2 sequences are SGHNT and YYREEE (reference sequence). The V gene lost 5 bases and the J gene lost 4 bases, with 11 bases spanning the gap. The CDR3 spells CASRVAGPDTQYF. The CDR3 DNA reads TGTGCCAGCAGGGTGGCGGGACCAGATACGCAGTATTTT.

The V gene is TRBV3-1 (or the pseudogene TRBV3-2), the J gene TRBJ2-7; 9 bases fit TRBD1. The V and J ends lost 1 base and 5 bases, in that order; junction bases with no gene match: 12. This CDR3 has 17 amino acids. The V gene's germline CDR1 is LGHDT and CDR2 YNNKEL (reference sequence). The CDR3 spells CASSQGWGRDRDHEQYF. In nucleotides, the CDR3 is TGTGCCAGCAGCCAAGGTTGGGGTCGGGACAGGGACCACGAGCAGTACTTC.

The rearrangement joins TRBV4-1 to TRBJ2-1; 8 bases line up with TRBD2. Germline V gives CDR1 MGHRA, CDR2 YSYEKL. V shed 3 bases and J 3 bases; nucleotides not matched to a gene: 7. This CDR3 is 16 amino acids long. CDR3: CASSQTSAGGYNEQFF. DNA for the CDR3: TGCGCCAGCAGCCAGACTAGCGCGGGCGGCTACAATGAGCAGTTCTTC.

J is TRBJ1-5 and V is TRBV11-2; D gene unclear. The germline V gene encodes CDR1 SGHAT and CDR2 FQNNGV. Trimming took off 0 bases at V and 1 base at J, with 4 bases between the two ends. The CDR3 sequence is 14 residues long. CDR3 nucleotide sequence: TGTGCCAGCAGCTTAGAGGCAAGCAATCAGCCCCAGCATTTT. This sequence encodes CASSLEASNQPQHF.

Only a few counts were recorded for this clone. CDR3 loop: CASSGDRGTSYEQYF. CDR3 in DNA: TGTGCCAGCAGTGGGGACAGGGGCACATCCTACGAGCAGTACTTC. The rearrangement uses TRBV2 and TRBJ2-7, with 10 bases aligning to TRBD1. With V trimmed by 4 bases and J by 1 base, 4 bases remained unmatched. Germline V gene data show CDR1 as SNHLY and CDR2 as FYNNEI. The CDR3 loop spans 15 amino acids.

Here the CDR3 DNA reads TGCGCCAGCAGCTTGGATCTGGGGAACTATGGCTACACCTTC. Translating gives CASSLDLGNYGYTF. The V gene is TRBV5-1, the J gene TRBJ1-2; D gene unclear. Trimming took off 0 bases at V and 2 bases at J, with 8 bases between the two ends. The germline V gene has CDR1 SGHRS and CDR2 YFSETQ. This CDR3 spans 14 amino acids. Together with reference TRBV5-1 and TRBJ1-2, the CDR3 gives the full variable domain: KAGVTQTPRYLIKTRGQQVTLSCSPISGHRSVSWYQQTPGQGLQFLFEYFSETQRNKGNFPGRFSGRQFSNSRSEMNVSTLELGDSALYLCASSLDLGNYGYTFGSGTRLTVV.

The V and J genes are TRBV10-3 and TRBJ1-4; no firm D call. V lost 4 bases, J lost 3 bases, and 6 bases lay in between. Germline assignment: CDR1 ENHRY and CDR2 SYGVKD. The CDR3 extends over 13 amino acids. The CDR3 is CAISGGSNEKLFF. The CDR3 DNA is TGTGCCATCAGTGGAGGGTCTAATGAAAAACTGTTTTTT.

The chain combines TRBV7-2 with TRBJ1-6; 7 positions match TRBD1. Germline CDR1 and CDR2: SGHTA and FQGNSA. Losses at the gene ends were 5 bases for V and 12 bases for J; bases not matched to a gene: 4. The CDR3 has 12 residues. As DNA, the CDR3 is TGTGCCAGCAGCAGACAGGGCAGACCCCTCCACTTT. Residues: CASSRQGRPLHF.

The chain combines TRBV19 with TRBJ1-5, with D perhaps matching TRBD1 (5 bases). The CDR3 runs to 14 residues. The V end lost 3 bases, the J end lost 2 bases, and 8 bases lay between the germline ends. The germline V gene has CDR1 LNHDA and CDR2 SQIVND (reference sequence). In nucleotides, the CDR3 is TGTGCCAGTAGTATTTGGGGGGGCAATCAGCCCCAGCATTTT. Residues: CASSIWGGNQPQHF.

V is TRBV19 and J is TRBJ2-7; D unclear. The CDR3 extends over 13 amino acids. Trimming cost V 5 bases and J 2 bases, with 10 bases left between them. Germline CDR1 is LNHDA and CDR2 is SQIVND (reference sequence). The CDR3 DNA is TGTGCCAGTAGTCCCGGGCCAACCTACGAGCAGTACTTC. Encoded protein: CASSPGPTYEQYF.

The chain recombines TRBV3-1 (or the pseudogene TRBV3-2) with TRBJ2-3, with D unresolved. Trimming pared 1 base from V and 4 bases from J, leaving 6 bases between. The CDR3 covers 13 residues. Germline-derived CDR1 and CDR2 are LGHDT and YNNKEL (reference sequence). The CDR3 reads CASSQVGADTQYF. CDR3 coding DNA: TGTGCCAGCAGCCAAGTTGGAGCAGATACGCAGTATTTT.

The rearrangement joins TRBV12-3 or TRBV12-4 to TRBJ2-7; D gene uncertain. V was cut by 5 bases and J by 3 bases, with 11 bases left in between. The CDR3 has 13 amino acids. The CDR3 spells CASSTRRDYEQYF. The CDR3 DNA sequence: TGTGCCAGCAGTACCCGCCGCGACTACGAGCAGTACTTC.

This clone was detected a few times. Other DNA sequences in this sample translate to the same CDR3. This chain uses TRBV15 with TRBJ2-7; 13 bases are a match to TRBD2. Germline trimming cut 0 bases from V and 4 bases from J; bases unmatched to any gene: 0. The CDR3 covers 15 residues. Per the germline V gene, CDR1 is LNHNV and CDR2 is YYDKDF (reference sequence). The CDR3 here is CATSRETSGGYEQYF. In DNA, the CDR3 is TGTGCCACCAGCAGAGAGACTAGCGGGGGGTACGAGCAGTACTTC.